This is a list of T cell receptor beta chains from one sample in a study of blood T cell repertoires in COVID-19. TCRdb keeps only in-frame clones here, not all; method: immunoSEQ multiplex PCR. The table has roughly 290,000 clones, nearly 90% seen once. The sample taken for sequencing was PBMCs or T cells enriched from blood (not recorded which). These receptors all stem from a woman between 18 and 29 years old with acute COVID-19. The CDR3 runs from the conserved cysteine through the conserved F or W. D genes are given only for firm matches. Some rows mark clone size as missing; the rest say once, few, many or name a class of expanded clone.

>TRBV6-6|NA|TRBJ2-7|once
TGTGCCAGCAGTGGGACAGGGCCTAGCGGGAGCTACGAGCAGTACTTC
CASSGTGPSGSYEQYF
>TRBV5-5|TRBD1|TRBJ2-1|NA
TGTGCCAGCAGGGCAACCGACAGGGGGCCCTACAATGAGCAGTTCTTC
CASRATDRGPYNEQFF
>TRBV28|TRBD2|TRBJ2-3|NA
TGTGTCACGAGGGCGGGAGGGAGCACAGATACGCAGTATTTT
CVTRAGGSTDTQYF
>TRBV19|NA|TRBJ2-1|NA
TGTGCCAGTAGTATCAGCGGAAGGGGGTATGAGCAGTTCTTC
CASSISGRGYEQFF
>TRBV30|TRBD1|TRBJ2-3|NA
TGTGCCTGGAGTGGGAAACGGGGGACAGGGGGCACAGATACGCAGTATTTT
CAWSGKRGTGGTDTQYF
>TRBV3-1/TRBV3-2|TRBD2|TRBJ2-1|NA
TGTGCCAGCAGCCAGGGACTAGCGGGATTAAGGGAGCAGTTCTTC
CASSQGLAGLREQFF
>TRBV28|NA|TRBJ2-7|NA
TGTGCCAGCAGACACAGATTTACCTACGAGCAGTACTTC
CASRHRFTYEQYF
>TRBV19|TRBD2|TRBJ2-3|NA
TGTGCCAGTATCCCCCTAGCGGACCCCACAGATACGCAGTATTTT
CASIPLADPTDTQYF
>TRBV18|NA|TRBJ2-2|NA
TGTGCCAGCTCACCAGGGGGACAGAACACCGGGGAGCTGTTTTTT
CASSPGGQNTGELFF
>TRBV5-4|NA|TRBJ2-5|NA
TGTGCCAGCAGCTTCCTCTCAGGGGTGGGGGAGACCCAGTACTTC
CASSFLSGVGETQYF
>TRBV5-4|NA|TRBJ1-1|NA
TGTGCCAGCAGCGATGATGCCGTAGGGGGCACTGAAGCTTTCTTT
CASSDDAVGGTEAFF
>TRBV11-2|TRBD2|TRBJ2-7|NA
TGTGCCAGCAGCTTAATGATATCCCAGCGGGGCTCCTACGAGCAGTACTTC
CASSLMISQRGSYEQYF
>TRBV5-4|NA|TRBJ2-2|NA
TGTGCCAGCAGCTCGGACACCGGGGAGCTGTTTTTT
CASSSDTGELFF
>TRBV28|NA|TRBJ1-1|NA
TGTGCCAGCAGTTCCGGGAGCCTAATGAACACTGAAGCTTTCTTT
CASSSGSLMNTEAFF
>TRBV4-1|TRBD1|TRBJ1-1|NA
TGCGCCAGCAGCCACATTTTCAACAGGGGGCTGGACACTGAAGCTTTCTTT
CASSHIFNRGLDTEAFF
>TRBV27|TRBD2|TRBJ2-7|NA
TGTGCCAGCAGGAGGACTAGCGGGAGCTCCTACGAGCAGTACTTC
CASRRTSGSSYEQYF
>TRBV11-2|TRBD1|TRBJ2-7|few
TGTGCCAGCAGCTTAGCAGGGACAGCCGGCGAGCAGTACTTC
CASSLAGTAGEQYF
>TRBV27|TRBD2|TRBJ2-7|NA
TGTGCCAGCAGTTTCGGGGCTAGCGGGTTGCCCGTCGAGCAGTACTTC
CASSFGASGLPVEQYF
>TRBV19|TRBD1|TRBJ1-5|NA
TGTGCCAGTAGTATAGGACAGGGGAGTTGGGGCAATCAGCCCCAGCATTTT
CASSIGQGSWGNQPQHF
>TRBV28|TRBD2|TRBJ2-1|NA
TGTGCCAGCAGTTTAAGGGGACTAGCGCCTACTTACAATGAGCAGTTCTTC
CASSLRGLAPTYNEQFF
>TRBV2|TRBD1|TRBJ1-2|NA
TGTGCCAGCAGTTGGACAGGGAATGGCTACACCTTC
CASSWTGNGYTF